This TCR beta chain was sequenced in a study of shared clonotypes between healthy human individuals (dated by TCRdb to the early 2020s). Background on the whole study: A few men and a couple of women, aged 18 to 49 years, made up the cohort. For each donor, three plates each were used for CD4 naive and CD4 memory, two plates were used for CD8 naive, and one plate was used for CD8 memory. Leukapheresis yielded between about 0.94 and 9 billion PBMCs per donor. To estimate repertoire size and how much clonotype sharing occurs between individuals, the study deeply sequenced the blood TCR repertoires of about five healthy adults. Different laboratories and diverse techniques were used to prepare libraries and sequence TCR repertoires, to increase sequencing depth and limit assay-specific biases. What the authors observed across the whole study: Sampling was restricted to blood, and TCR repertoires in tissues likely differ from the TCR repertoires found in blood. Sharing across several donors was observed for roughly 5% of naive CD4, 3% to 4% of naive CD8, roughly 2.3% of memory CD4, and around 0.44% of memory CD8 clonotypes. Pairwise subsampling led to the expectation that sequencing depth would affect the degree of clonotype sharing among donors. Even with the large sequencing depth, rarefaction of the sorted-subset datasets indicated that sequencing was incomplete. Because the study included only a small number of donors, the genetic and exposure-history diversity represented was limited. Naive subsets generally had larger estimated clonotype richness than memory subsets did. Clonotypes shared by all four sorted-subset donors showed higher generation probabilities than non-shared clonotypes.

Trimming takes 5 bases off V and 5 bases off J; junction bases not matched to a gene: 9. CDR1 and CDR2 are read off the germline V gene (reference sequence) as SEHNR and FQNEAQ. The CDR3 measures 14 amino acids from cysteine to phenylalanine. Only the CDR3 DNA is retained, 42 bases long and in frame from the first base. Using the deep immunoSEQ assay, TCR CDR3 regions were amplified from genomic DNA by multiplex PCR. Extracted genomic DNA from each cell subset was distributed evenly across all wells of several immunoSEQ 96-well plates, and each plate was treated as a replicate. Each replicate PCR for sorted subsets received approximately 200 ng genomic DNA, equal to about 30,000 T cell genomes. The purified libraries were quantified using a Qubit 3.0 fluorometer, sized with a Bioanalyzer 2100, and then quantified again using the KAPA Library Quantification kit. A separate single-read 150-cycle Illumina NextSeq 550 flow cell was used to sequence each immunoSEQ 96-well plate. For the original study's pipeline: The immunoSEQ output contained only junctional sequences without quality scores, so filtering could not match that applied to full-length reads. To assign V/J genes and CDR3, sequences were annotated against IMGT germline references using PyIR, a Python wrapper for IgBLAST v1.9. Any read was removed if the V/J assignment was weak (E-value above 1e-6), the CDR3 was missing, or the read contained stop codons, out-of-frame junctions, or ambiguous translated residues. V3J clonotypes were defined as sequences sharing an identical inferred V gene, J gene, and CDR3 amino acid sequence. Percentage overlap between repertoires was calculated by dividing the number of shared unique clonotypes by the size of the smaller repertoire. Repertoire richness was assessed with RTK rarefaction, the Chao1 estimator, and Recon v2.1 estimates of unobserved clonotypes. OLGA was used to compute generation probabilities for all TCRbeta clonotypes that the gDNA method yielded from a few donors. TCRdb re-hosts the immuneACCESS table, in-frame sequences only. Its copies lack some clones; in the studies checked, an unresolved V gene accounts for under half of them, and the cause for the rest is not known. That table is the source of V, J and clone size, and D and trimming were worked out from the DNA. A total of some 1.4 million clones appear in this sample, roughly 96% of them only once. Roughly 1.2% of the sample lies in the top ten.

Turning to this clone: This clone's antigen is unknown. Per-base qualities were not stored, and no clone one base away is much larger.

Healthy HIV-negative adults with no recently reported acute infections or vaccinations were included as donors. Only Caucasian adults living in Nashville, Tennessee, USA were represented among the donors. CD4+ T cells were enriched by magnetic negative selection, after which naive cells were positively selected on CD45RA and the negative fraction was taken as the memory subset. After blood collection by leukapheresis, PBMCs were isolated using Ficoll-Histopaque density gradient centrifugation and then cryopreserved in the vapor phase of liquid nitrogen. Analytical flow cytometry was used to check the purity and quantity of each magnetically sorted T cell population. Genomic DNA was isolated from every sorted fraction and measured by UV absorbance on a Nanodrop 2000c.

Sample: naive CD4+ T cells sorted from blood. The cell subset or site tag for this specimen amounts to: CD45RA+ positively selected. The chain is encoded by TRBV7-9 joined to TRBJ2-7; 7 central nucleotides agree with TRBD2. The receptor was isolated from a man aged 25 to 45 in good health. The DNA reads TGTGCCAGCAGCACCTTACGCGGGAGAAACGAGCAGTACTTC. Translated, this gives CASSTLRGRNEQYF.